The present T cell receptor (beta chain) was sequenced within a study of T-cell memory formation after mild COVID-19. This CDR3 contains 14 residues. Germline CDR1 is DFQATT and CDR2 is SNEGSKA (reference sequence). Trimming shortened V by 0 bases and J by 4 bases, and 12 bases separated the two germline ends. MiXCR, run by TCRdb on the 5' RACE reads, gives a single entry per CDR3 protein. Here the sample spans about 130,000 distinct CDR3 sequences, about a sixth being singletons. Sequencing was carried out using PBMCs or a T cell subset sorted from them (not recorded which). V is TRBV20-1 and J is TRBJ1-2; possibly TRBD1 for D (5 bases). The origin of this receptor is a man in his late teens or twenties who had mild COVID-19 (a few samples of this study predate the infection). Cell type and time point are not known. CDR3 amino acids: CSARDPRAPYGYTF. DNA for the CDR3: TGCAGTGCTAGAGATCCCAGGGCTCCCTATGGCTACACCTTC.